Below are 27 T cell receptor beta chains sequenced from a single sample in a study of T cells in Graves' hyperthyroidism and ophthalmopathy. RNA transcripts provided the source from which TCR beta CDR3 regions were amplified. During a first-round RT-PCR of the TCR CDR3, the HTBI primer set was used. TCRdb analysed the multiplex PCR reads with MiXCR anew, one entry per CDR3 protein. Among around 700,000 distinct CDR3 sequences listed, roughly a sixth were seen once. The source material was blood. The receptors were sampled from a woman aged 45-65 years with Graves' hyperthyroidism that later progressed to Graves' ophthalmopathy.

This clonotype was counted a few times. The chain couples TRBV30 to TRBJ1-2; 8 bases are a match to TRBD1. Trimming removed 3 bases from V and 7 bases from J; junction bases left unmatched: 7. The germline CDR1 and CDR2 sequences are GTSNPN and SVGIG (reference sequence). The CDR3 extends over 13 amino acids. The CDR3 DNA reads as TGTGCCTGGAGCCTGACAGGGGCGGGTGGCTACACCTTC. Protein product: CAWSLTGAGGYTF.

The chain combines TRBV6-2 or TRBV6-3 with TRBJ1-2; D is unclear. Trimming took 3 bases from V and 2 from J, leaving 13 bases between them. Germline V gene lookup returns CDR1 MNHEY and CDR2 SVGEGT. The CDR3 length is 15 residues. The CDR3 reads CASSYGRVPNYGYTF. The CDR3 DNA reads TGTGCCAGCAGTTATGGCAGAGTCCCCAACTATGGCTACACCTTC.

This clonotype was recorded at least ten times. The V gene is TRBV7-9, the J gene TRBJ2-1, with a weak D call TRBD2 (5 bases). This CDR3 contains 14 residues. V was pared by 5 bases and J by 0 bases, with 8 bases between. Looked up from germline, CDR1 is SEHNR and CDR2 is FQNEAQ (reference sequence). The CDR3 reads CASSEGSSYNEQFF. In nucleotides, the CDR3 is TGTGCCAGCAGCGAAGGGAGCTCCTACAATGAGCAGTTCTTC.

In its sample, this clonotype was seen a few times. This chain links TRBV5-5 with TRBJ2-5; D is possibly TRBD1 (5 bases). CDR1 and CDR2 from the germline V gene are SGHKS and YYEKEE (reference sequence). The CDR3 runs 16 residues. V dropped 3 bases and J dropped 5 bases, with 20 bases sitting between them. CDR3 loop: CASSYEIGRVAETQYF. The CDR3 nucleotides read TGTGCCAGCAGCTATGAAATCGGCAGGGTCGCGGAGACCCAGTACTTC.

This clonotype appeared many times. The J gene is TRBJ1-4, the V gene TRBV3-1, with a tentative D call TRBD1 (6 bases). The germline gives CDR1 LGHDT, CDR2 YNNKEL (reference sequence). The CDR3 is 15 residues long. With 0 bases removed from V and 8 bases from J, the gap between germline ends came to 13 bases. The CDR3 DNA reads as TGTGCCAGCAGCCAAGAAACAGGGCGTCAAGAAAAACTGTTTTTT. Protein product: CASSQETGRQEKLFF. Complete variable domain (other parts from reference TRBV3-1 and TRBJ1-4): DTAVSQTPKYLVTQMGNDKSIKCEQNLGHDTMYWYKQDSKKFLKIMFSYNNKELIINETVPNRFSPKSPDKAHLNLHINSLELGDSAVYFCASSQETGRQEKLFFGSGTQLSVL.

This clonotype was seen repeatedly, ten times or more. The chain employs TRBV5-1 and TRBJ2-2; no clear D gene. Germline lookup yields CDR1 SGHRS and CDR2 YFSETQ. V lost 0 bases and J 2 bases, leaving 8 bases between the germline ends. This CDR3 has 15 amino acids. CDR3 nucleotide sequence: TGCGCCAGCAGCTTGGTGGCAGGAAACACCGGGGAGCTGTTTTTT. This encodes CASSLVAGNTGELFF.

This clonotype was picked up a small number of times. V is TRBV6-5 and J is TRBJ2-4, with 10 bases identical to TRBD1. CDR1 and CDR2 from the germline V gene are MNHEY and SVGAGI. J lost 9 bases, V lost 2 bases, and 7 bases had no gene match. The CDR3 is 15 amino acids. The CDR3 nucleotides read TGTGCCAGCAGTTACGGGACAGGGGAAGGTGCCATTCAGTACTTC. Protein sequence: CASSYGTGEGAIQYF.

This clonotype was picked up many times. V is TRBV6-1 and J is TRBJ1-5, with D perhaps matching TRBD1 (6 bases). The germline gives CDR1 MNHNS, CDR2 SASEGT. The V gene lost 6 bases and the J gene lost 3 bases, with 18 bases spanning the gap. The CDR3 has 16 amino acids. The CDR3 loop is CASSSLAGTNNQPQHF. CDR3 coding DNA: TGTGCCAGCAGCTCCCTGGCCGGGACAAACAATCAGCCCCAGCATTTT.

The table lists this clonotype with a few counts. The chain links TRBV7-2 to TRBJ1-6, with 7 nucleotides matching TRBD1. There are 16 residues in the CDR3. V dropped 8 bases and J dropped 8; count of bases not matched to a gene: 15. CDR1 SGHTA and CDR2 FQGNSA come from the germline V gene. The DNA of the CDR3 is TGTGCCAGCGGGACTTACAGGGGCATGTTGGATTCACCCCTCCACTTT. It encodes CASGTYRGMLDSPLHF.

This clonotype was picked up many times. The chain joins TRBV10-2 to TRBJ1-6, with a possible D match to TRBD1 (6 bases). V was clipped by 3 bases and J by 9 bases, with 15 bases between them. The CDR3 spans 15 residues. The germline gives CDR1 WSHSY, CDR2 SAAADI. CDR3 nucleotides: TGCGCCAGCAGTGAATCCTTGGGGGCTAGTTCACCCCTCCACTTT. Its protein product is CASSESLGASSPLHF.

About this clonotype: This sequence may be a read error, since a much larger clone differs from it by one base. The chain recombines TRBV30 with TRBJ1-4; no definite D call. The length of the CDR3 is 14 residues. The germline V gene encodes CDR1 GTSNPN and CDR2 SVGIG (reference sequence). The CDR3 sequence: CSWSPVTRREKLFF. The CDR3 DNA follows: TGTTCCTGGTCCCCGGTGACCCGGCGTGAAAAACTGTTTTTT.

The J gene is TRBJ2-7, the V gene TRBV3-1; 7 bases are shared with TRBD1. This CDR3 comprises 15 residues. The germline CDR1 and CDR2 sequences are LGHDT and YNNKEL (reference sequence). The J segment lost 4 bases and the V segment lost 4 bases, leaving 10 bases of the junction unmatched. For the CDR3, the DNA is TGTGCCAGCAGCCGGGACAGCTACCCCTTTTACGAGCAGTACTTC. Translation: CASSRDSYPFYEQYF.

This clonotype showed up just a few times. The chain recombines TRBV27 with TRBJ2-2; D is unclear. V gave up 3 bases and J gave up 5 bases, with 4 bases separating them. Germline CDR1 and CDR2: MNHEY and SMNVEV (reference sequence). The CDR3 sequence is 12 residues long. The CDR3 reads CASSFWTGELFF. Written as DNA, the CDR3 is TGTGCCAGCAGTTTTTGGACCGGGGAGCTGTTTTTT.

This chain uses TRBV12-3 or TRBV12-4 with TRBJ1-2; 8 nucleotides line up with TRBD1. The V gene end was trimmed by 7 bases and the J gene end by 4 bases; junction bases not matched to a gene: 5. The CDR3 length is 13 residues. The CDR3: CASTLDRVYGYTF. The CDR3 DNA reads TGTGCCAGCACTTTGGACAGGGTCTATGGCTACACCTTC.

This clonotype showed up just once. The V and J genes are TRBV19 and TRBJ1-1; no clear D gene. V lost 2 bases and J 0 bases, leaving 7 bases between the germline ends. CDR3 length equals 14 residues. The germline gives CDR1 LNHDA, CDR2 SQIVND (reference sequence). CDR3 in amino acids: CASSIFGVNTEAFF. CDR3 bases: TGTGCCAGTAGTATATTTGGGGTGAACACTGAAGCTTTCTTT.

V is TRBV5-5 and J is TRBJ1-2; D is unclear. The CDR3 sequence is 13 residues long. The germline V and J ends were trimmed by 4 bases and 9 bases, with 16 bases remaining between them. Germline assignment: CDR1 SGHKS and CDR2 YYEKEE (reference sequence). The CDR3 sequence: CASSLQGSHRYTF. CDR3 nucleotide sequence: TGTGCCAGCAGCCTACAAGGTTCCCATCGCTACACCTTC. Drawing the rest from reference TRBV5-5 and TRBJ1-2, the complete variable domain is DAGVTQSPTHLIKTRGQQVTLRCSPISGHKSVSWYQQVLGQGPQFIFQYYEKEERGRGNFPDRFSARQFPNYSSELNVNALLLGDSALYLCASSLQGSHRYTFGSGTRLTVV.

This clonotype was picked up many times. The chain joins TRBV11-2 to TRBJ1-1; D may be TRBD1 (5 bases). This CDR3 region has 14 residues. V shed 5 bases and J shed 5 bases, with 15 bases lying between them. Germline V gene lookup returns CDR1 SGHAT and CDR2 FQNNGV. CDR3 bases: TGTGCCAGCAGCAAGCCAAGGGACGGAACTGAAGCTTTCTTT. Translating gives CASSKPRDGTEAFF.

This clonotype was observed a handful of times. V is TRBV9 and J is TRBJ1-4; maybe TRBD1 (5 bases). This CDR3 is 17 amino acids long. Between the trimmed V and J ends, which lost 2 bases and 5 bases, there was a span of 19 bases. Per the germline V gene, CDR1 is SGDLS and CDR2 is YYNGEE. The CDR3 spells CASSVRGRLVGNEKLFF. The CDR3 DNA sequence: TGTGCCAGCAGCGTCCGGGGGAGGCTTGTCGGGAATGAAAAACTGTTTTTT.

This clonotype was counted many times. The chain recombines TRBV7-2 with TRBJ1-1; no clear D gene. The CDR3 is made up of 15 amino acids. Germline values: CDR1 SGHTA, CDR2 FQGNSA. V was trimmed by 0 bases and J by 4 bases, leaving 12 bases between them. CDR3 sequence reads: CASSLAHEGGTEAFF. The CDR3 DNA follows: TGTGCCAGCAGCTTAGCCCATGAAGGTGGCACTGAAGCTTTCTTT.

J is TRBJ2-2 and V is TRBV9, with D perhaps matching TRBD2 (5 bases). CDR3 length equals 15 residues. Germline lookup yields CDR1 SGDLS and CDR2 YYNGEE. V lost 2 bases and J 2 bases, leaving 10 bases between the germline ends. The CDR3 nucleotides read TGTGCCAGCAGCGTCCAGCCGGGAAACACCGGGGAGCTGTTTTTT. This encodes CASSVQPGNTGELFF.

There are many counts of this clonotype. The rearrangement joins TRBV12-3 or TRBV12-4 to TRBJ1-1, with TRBD1 matching 7 bases. V shed 5 bases and J 2 bases; nucleotides not matched to a gene: 8. The CDR3 length is 15 residues. CDR3 nucleotides: TGTGCCAGCAGTCCGTGGGGACAGACAAACACTGAAGCTTTCTTT. This gives the protein CASSPWGQTNTEAFF.

CDR3 loop: CASRLFSSYNEQFF. The DNA for the CDR3 is TGCGCCAGCAGACTCTTTAGCTCCTACAATGAGCAGTTCTTC. The rearrangement links TRBV5-1 to TRBJ2-1, with D hard to call. The CDR3 spans 14 residues. V lost 5 bases, J lost 0 bases, and 9 bases lay in between. In germline, CDR1 is SGHRS, CDR2 YFSETQ.

The chain recombines TRBV2 with TRBJ2-2, with 8 positions matching TRBD2. Germline V CDR1 and CDR2: SNHLY, FYNNEI. This CDR3 has 16 amino acids. The V gene end was trimmed by 6 bases and the J gene end by 2 bases; junction bases not matched to a gene: 8. The DNA of the CDR3 is TGTGCCAGCAGAAAGCTTAGCGGGACAAACACCGGGGAGCTGTTTTTT. This codes for CASRKLSGTNTGELFF.

This sequence joins TRBV7-2 and TRBJ2-3, with a possible D match to TRBD1 (6 bases). CDR3 size: 15 residues. V was clipped by 0 bases and J by 4 bases, with 11 bases between them. Germline values: CDR1 SGHTA, CDR2 FQGNSA. The CDR3 sequence: CASSLALAGADTQYF. The CDR3 DNA follows: TGTGCCAGCAGCTTAGCCCTCGCAGGGGCAGATACGCAGTATTTT.

This clonotype was seen a handful of times. The gene calls are TRBV4-1 and TRBJ2-7; D ambiguous. The V gene lost 1 base and the J gene lost 3 bases, with 13 bases spanning the gap. The germline CDR1 and CDR2 sequences are MGHRA and YSYEKL. The CDR3 consists of 15 residues. CDR3 loop: CASSQGPGRDYEQYF. The CDR3 bases are TGCGCCAGCAGCCAAGGCCCTGGAAGGGACTACGAGCAGTACTTC.

CDR3 coding DNA: TGCGCCAGCAGTGAGTCAGTACAGCTCCCTACCTTC. Protein product: CASSESVQLPTF. The gene calls are TRBV10-2 and TRBJ1-2, with no clear D. V was clipped by 0 bases and J by 14 bases, with 13 bases between them. The CDR3 contains 12 residues. CDR1 and CDR2 (germline): WSHSY, SAAADI.

This clonotype was recorded many times. The junction departs from the called germline gene at one end, perhaps through a read error. The rearrangement uses TRBV7-7 and TRBJ2-3; 9 bases agree with TRBD2. Germline values: CDR1 SSHAT, CDR2 FNYEAQ (reference sequence). CDR3 size: 13 residues. The CDR3 sequence is CASSVAGADTQYF. As DNA, the CDR3 is TGTGCTAGCAGCGTAGCGGGGGCAGATACGCAGTATTTT.